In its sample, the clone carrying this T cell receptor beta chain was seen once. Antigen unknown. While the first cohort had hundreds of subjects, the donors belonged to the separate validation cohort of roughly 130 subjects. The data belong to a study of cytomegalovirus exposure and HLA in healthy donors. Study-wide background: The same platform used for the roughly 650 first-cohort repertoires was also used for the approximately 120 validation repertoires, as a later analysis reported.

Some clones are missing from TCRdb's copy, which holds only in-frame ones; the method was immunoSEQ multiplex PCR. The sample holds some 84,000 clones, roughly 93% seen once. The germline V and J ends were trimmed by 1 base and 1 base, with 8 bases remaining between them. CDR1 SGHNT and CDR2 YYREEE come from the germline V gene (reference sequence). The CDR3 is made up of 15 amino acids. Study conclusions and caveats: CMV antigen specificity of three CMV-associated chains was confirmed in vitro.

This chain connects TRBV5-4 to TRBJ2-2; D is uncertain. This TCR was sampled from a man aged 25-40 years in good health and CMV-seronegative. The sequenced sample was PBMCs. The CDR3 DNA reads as TGTGCCAGCAGCTTGTACCCAGGGAACACCGGGGAGCTGTTTTTT. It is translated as CASSLYPGNTGELFF.